These 17 T cell receptor beta chains share one sample of origin, sequenced in a study of response to subunit inactivated influenza vaccine. One entry per CDR3 protein, called by TCRdb with MiXCR from the RT-PCR reads. The sample includes over 150,000 distinct CDR3 sequences, 9.5% to 12% of them seen just once. Sequenced here: CD8+ T cells sorted from PBMCs, sampled around 25 months after vaccination. These receptors came from a man between 50 and 69 years old who received an inactivated influenza vaccine.

This clonotype was observed at least ten times. CDR3 nucleotides: TGTGCCAGCAGCTTGCGCAGAAGGGAGAATGAGCAGTTCTTC. Translated, it gives CASSLRRRENEQFF. This rearrangement joins TRBV5-6 to TRBJ2-1; tentatively, D is TRBD2 (5 bases). Looked up from germline, CDR1 is SGHDT and CDR2 is YYEEEE. V shed 1 base and J shed 7 bases, with 12 bases lying between them. The CDR3 has 14 residues.

This clonotype was observed a few times. This chain links TRBV15 with TRBJ2-1, with 7 positions matching TRBD1. Per the germline V gene, CDR1 is LNHNV and CDR2 is YYDKDF (reference sequence). V shed 2 bases and J 0 bases; nucleotides not matched to a gene: 7. This CDR3 has 17 amino acids. CDR3 sequence reads: CATSRRVGQSSYNEQFF. Here the CDR3 DNA reads TGTGCCACCAGCAGACGGGTGGGACAGAGCTCCTACAATGAGCAGTTCTTC.

The chain joins TRBV29-1 to TRBJ2-7; D perhaps matches TRBD1 (6 bases). Germline CDR1 is SQVTM and CDR2 is ANQGSEA. The CDR3 has 14 residues. The CDR3 DNA reads TGCAGTGCCTCGACAGGCCAGAGCTCCTACGAGCAGTACTTC. Residues: CSASTGQSSYEQYF.

V usage is TRBV5-1 and J usage is TRBJ1-3, with D perhaps TRBD1 (6 bases). The CDR3 runs 15 residues. Germline assignment: CDR1 SGHRS and CDR2 YFSETQ. Trimming pared 7 bases from V and 0 bases from J, leaving 14 bases between. CDR3 in DNA: TGCGCCAGCCAAAAGGACAGCTCCTCTGGAAACACCATATATTTT. Encoded protein: CASQKDSSSGNTIYF.

The V and J genes are TRBV5-6 and TRBJ2-7; D is ambiguous. This CDR3 has 12 amino acids. Germline loops: CDR1 SGHDT, CDR2 YYEEEE. Trimming removed 0 bases from V and 2 bases from J, with 3 bases in between. CDR3 DNA: TGTGCCAGCAGCTTGGAACCCTACGAGCAGTACTTC. This sequence encodes CASSLEPYEQYF.

The sample holds many counts of this clonotype. This CDR3 is CSVYPNTEAFF. DNA of the CDR3: TGCAGCGTTTACCCGAACACTGAAGCTTTCTTT. The J gene is TRBJ1-1, the V gene TRBV29-1; D gene uncertain. This CDR3 comprises 11 residues. The V and J ends lost 5 bases and 1 base respectively, with 5 bases between them. Germline loops: CDR1 SQVTM, CDR2 ANQGSEA.

This clonotype was seen ten or more times. The chain joins TRBV12-3 or TRBV12-4 to TRBJ2-3; perhaps TRBD2 as D (6 bases). V gave up 6 bases and J gave up 4 bases, with 11 bases separating them. The CDR3 has 13 amino acids. The CDR3 is CASSRGTADTQYF. The DNA for the CDR3 is TGTGCCAGCAGCCGCGGGACCGCAGATACGCAGTATTTT.

The sample holds a few counts of this clonotype. The V and J genes are TRBV6-5 and TRBJ2-1; 10 positions match TRBD2. V trimming: 0 bases; J trimming: 5 bases; junction bases outside the gene matches: 7. The CDR3 covers 17 residues. Looked up from germline, CDR1 is MNHEY and CDR2 is SVGAGI. The CDR3 loop is CASSYSDLAGANNEQFF. The CDR3 bases are TGTGCCAGCAGTTACTCGGATCTAGCGGGAGCTAACAATGAGCAGTTCTTC.

CDR3 nucleotide sequence: TGCGCCAGCAGCCAAGAAGACCATAGCAATCAGCCCCAGCATTTT. Amino acids: CASSQEDHSNQPQHF. The chain uses TRBV4-1 and TRBJ1-5; D ambiguous. V gave up 0 bases and J gave up 0 bases, with 6 bases separating them. This CDR3 spans 15 amino acids. In germline, CDR1 is MGHRA, CDR2 YSYEKL.

This clonotype was found many times. The chain recombines TRBV4-1 with TRBJ1-2, with 7 bases lining up with TRBD1. CDR1 is MGHRA, CDR2 YSYEKL, per germline. The CDR3 runs to 13 residues. V trimming: 2 bases; J trimming: 8 bases; junction bases outside the gene matches: 5. The CDR3: CASSQPQGSGYTF. The CDR3 nucleotides are TGCGCCAGCAGCCAACCACAGGGGTCCGGCTACACCTTC.

By share, this clonotype counts as medium-sized. The chain has TRBV27 and TRBJ2-1, with a tentative D call TRBD1 (7 bases). Trimming left V 6 bases short and J 5 bases short, with 17 bases between. The CDR3 has 15 amino acids. Per the germline V gene, CDR1 is MNHEY and CDR2 is SMNVEV (reference sequence). CDR3 amino acids: CASRGGAGGNNEQFF. The CDR3 DNA reads TGTGCCAGCAGGGGCGGGGCAGGGGGTAACAATGAGCAGTTCTTC.

The V and J genes are TRBV5-6 and TRBJ1-1; TRBD1 is a possible D gene (5 bases). The length of the CDR3 is 14 residues. V shed 4 bases and J shed 1 base, with 11 bases lying between them. Germline CDR1 is SGHDT and CDR2 is YYEEEE. The CDR3 DNA reads TGTGCCAGCAGCCACCCCGGGGGGAACACTGAAGCTTTCTTT. This codes for CASSHPGGNTEAFF.

A few counts support this clonotype. V and J are TRBV7-9 and TRBJ2-4, with 8 bases lining up with TRBD1. With V trimmed by 4 bases and J by 7 bases, 0 bases remained unmatched. Germline V CDR1 and CDR2: SEHNR, FQNEAQ (reference sequence). The CDR3 extends over 12 amino acids. The CDR3 DNA sequence: TGTGCCAGCAGCTACAGGGGGAACATTCAGTACTTC. The encoded protein is CASSYRGNIQYF. Full variable domain (missing parts from reference TRBV7-9 and TRBJ2-4): DTGVSQNPRHKITKRGQNVTFRCDPISEHNRLYWYRQTLGQGPEFLTYFQNEAQLEKSRLLSDRFSAERPKGSFSTLEIQRTEQGDSAMYLCASSYRGNIQYFGAGTRLSVL.

The chain joins TRBV7-9 to TRBJ2-3; 7 nucleotides agree with TRBD2. Per germline, CDR1 SEHNR and CDR2 FQNEAQ (reference sequence). The ends lost 5 bases at V and 7 bases at J; junction bases unmatched: 9. This CDR3 has 14 residues. The CDR3 nucleotides are TGTGCCAGCAGCCCGGCAGCGGGAAAATATACGCAGTATTTT. It encodes CASSPAAGKYTQYF.

The chain is built from TRBV24-1 and TRBJ2-2; 9 bases map to TRBD1. With V trimmed by 8 bases and J by 4 bases, 4 bases remained unmatched. The CDR3 sequence is 14 residues long. Germline CDR1 reads KGHDR; CDR2 reads SFDVKD. The CDR3 here is CATMRTGATGELFF. The CDR3 DNA follows: TGTGCCACCATGAGGACAGGGGCCACCGGGGAGCTGTTTTTT.

In this sample, this clonotype turned up many times. The DNA for the CDR3 is TGTGCCAGCAGCCCGGGACACTCCTCCTACGAGCAGTACTTC. Amino acid sequence: CASSPGHSSYEQYF. This chain connects TRBV7-3 to TRBJ2-7, with D maybe TRBD1 (6 bases). Per the germline V gene, CDR1 is SGHTA and CDR2 is FQGTGA. CDR3 length: 14 amino acids. Trimming cost V 5 bases and J 0 bases, with 11 bases left between them.

The chain recombines TRBV11-2 with TRBJ2-2, with TRBD1 as a possible D gene (5 bases). The CDR3 loop spans 16 amino acids. The V gene lost 1 base and the J gene lost 0 bases, with 9 bases spanning the gap. CDR1 and CDR2 from the germline V gene are SGHAT and FQNNGV. The CDR3 reads CASSLGTRANTGELFF. The CDR3 DNA reads TGTGCCAGCAGCTTAGGTACCAGGGCGAACACCGGGGAGCTGTTTTTT.